This TCR beta chain came from a study of shared clonotypes between healthy human individuals. Recent vaccinations or acute infections were absent in the healthy HIV-negative adult donors. Subsets obtained from CD4+ cells comprised CD45RA+ naive and CD45RA-negative memory cells. The V and J ends lost 3 bases and 9 bases respectively, with 18 bases between them. Looked up from germline, CDR1 is LGHNA and CDR2 is YSLEER. CDR3 length: 15 amino acids. Every immunoSEQ plate was one replicate of a subset's evenly spread DNA. The authors' processing: Without quality scores, immunoSEQ junctional reads could not be filtered like full-length reads. Assay used: immunoSEQ multiplex PCR; TCRdb lists only in-frame clones, some missing. The V and J calls and clone size were taken over from that table, and D and trimming were inferred from the DNA. The sample holds approximately 180,000 clones, around 93% seen once.

The chain carries TRBV4-3 and TRBJ1-5, with D perhaps matching TRBD1 (5 bases). The origin of this receptor is a woman aged 25-40 years in good health. Source material: naive CD4+ T cells sorted from blood. As for subset: CD45RA+ positively selected. The CDR3 bases are TGCGCCAGCAGCCAGCCCCGGGACCGAGTCAGGCCCCAGCATTTT. Residues: CASSQPRDRVRPQHF.